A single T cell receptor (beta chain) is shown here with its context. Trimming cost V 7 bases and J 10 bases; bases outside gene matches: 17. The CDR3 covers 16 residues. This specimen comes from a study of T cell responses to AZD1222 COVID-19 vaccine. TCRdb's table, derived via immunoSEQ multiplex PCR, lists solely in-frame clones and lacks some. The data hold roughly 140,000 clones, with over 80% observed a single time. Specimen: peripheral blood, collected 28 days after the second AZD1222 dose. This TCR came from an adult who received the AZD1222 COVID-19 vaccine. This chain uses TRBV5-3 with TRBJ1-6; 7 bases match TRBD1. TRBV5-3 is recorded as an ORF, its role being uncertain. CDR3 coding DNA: TGTGCCAGAGGGGCCCCCGGGGAGGGGGCTTCGTCACCCCTCCACTTT. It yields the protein CARGAPGEGASSPLHF.